The sequence of this T cell receptor beta chain was determined in a study of T cell changes during pregnancy in multiple sclerosis. The assay was immunoSEQ multiplex PCR, and TCRdb's table has in-frame clones only and misses some. The sample yields just over 65,000 clones, about 90% seen once. The length of the CDR3 is 16 residues. The germline CDR1 and CDR2 sequences are SGHNT and YENEEA. V gave up 5 bases and J gave up 2 bases, with 18 bases separating them. The receptor was isolated from a female donor with multiple sclerosis, enrolled in a pregnancy study. The chain recombines TRBV11-3 with TRBJ2-5; D is possibly TRBD1 (5 bases). Here the sequenced sample was peripheral blood, taken in the second trimester of pregnancy. This CDR3 reads CASSPGRQRSQETQYF. CDR3 nucleotide sequence: TGTGCCAGCAGCCCCGGTCGACAGAGGTCACAAGAGACCCAGTACTTC.